This entry lists 21 T cell receptor beta chains sequenced from one sample in a study of cytomegalovirus exposure and HLA in healthy donors. Primers: 60 Vbeta forward and 13 Jbeta reverse. Assay used: immunoSEQ multiplex PCR; TCRdb lists only in-frame clones, some missing. The table includes about 160,000 clones, more than 65% detected once. Material for sequencing was PBMCs. These receptors came from a man between 50 and 59 years old in good health and CMV-seropositive.

This chain links TRBV6-1 with TRBJ2-2; 10 bases match TRBD2. The CDR3 spans 15 residues. The V gene's germline CDR1 is MNHNS and CDR2 SASEGT. Trimming removed 6 bases from V and 4 bases from J; junction bases left unmatched: 5. The CDR3 region has the DNA TGTGCCAGCAGAAAAAGCGGGGGGGCCACCGGGGAGCTGTTTTTT. This sequence encodes CASRKSGGATGELFF.

Regarding this clone: A read error may account for a junction end that differs from germline. This chain uses TRBV18 with TRBJ2-1; D remains ambiguous. CDR3 length: 14 amino acids. Per germline, CDR1 KGHSH and CDR2 LQKENI. The CDR3 region is CASPPPGSHNEQFF. CDR3 DNA: TGTGCCAGCCCACCACCGGGCTCCCACAATGAGCAGTTCTTC.

This clone was detected only a few times. V is TRBV5-4 and J is TRBJ2-1; 10 bases line up with TRBD2. Germline V gene lookup returns CDR1 SGHNT and CDR2 YYREEE (reference sequence). J was trimmed by 2 bases and V by 4 bases; bases with no gene match: 12. The CDR3 covers 18 residues. The CDR3, as DNA: TGTGCCAGCAGCCCCCCTAGCGGGAGTCCTTTTGCCTACAATGAGCAGTTCTTC. Translation gives CASSPPSGSPFAYNEQFF. Looking up the rest from reference TRBV5-4 and TRBJ2-1 gives the full variable domain: ETGVTQSPTHLIKTRGQQVTLRCSSQSGHNTVSWYQQALGQGPQFIFQYYREEENGRGNFPPRFSGLQFPNYSSELNVNALELDDSALYLCASSPPSGSPFAYNEQFFGPGTRLTVL.

The genes are TRBV6-6 and TRBJ2-7; 11 nucleotides align to TRBD1. The germline V gene encodes CDR1 MNHNY and CDR2 SVGAGI (reference sequence). V lost 4 bases and J lost 0; bases outside the gene matches: 5. CDR3 length: 16 residues. The CDR3 here is CASSSNGQGASYEQYV. For the CDR3, the DNA is TGTGCCAGCAGTTCCAACGGACAGGGGGCCTCCTACGAGCAGTACGTC.

The chain has TRBV5-1 and TRBJ2-1, with 14 bases that match TRBD2. The V and J ends lost 1 base and 2 bases, in that order; junction bases with no gene match: 5. Germline values: CDR1 SGHRS, CDR2 YFSETQ. This CDR3 is built from 18 residues. CDR3 in amino acids: CASSLPGTSGGAYNEQFF. CDR3 sequence (DNA): TGCGCCAGCAGCTTGCCCGGGACTAGCGGGGGTGCCTACAATGAGCAGTTCTTC.

The chain joins TRBV6-1 to TRBJ2-7; a weak D match, TRBD2 (5 bases). V gave up 6 bases and J gave up 3 bases, with 18 bases separating them. Germline assignment: CDR1 MNHNS and CDR2 SASEGT. The CDR3 contains 15 residues. For the CDR3, the DNA is TGTGCCAGCAGCCCTACCACTAGTTCTATCTACGAGCAGTACGTC. Protein: CASSPTTSSIYEQYV.

The chain carries TRBV4-1 and TRBJ2-7; 7 nucleotides agree with TRBD1. The CDR3 has 15 residues. The germline V gene has CDR1 MGHRA and CDR2 YSYEKL. V dropped 3 bases and J dropped 5; count of bases not matched to a gene: 10. The CDR3 bases are TGCGCCAGCAGCCAGGTCTGGACAGGCGGCGACGAGCAGTACTTC. Protein: CASSQVWTGGDEQYF.

The chain combines TRBV18 with TRBJ1-2; 8 nucleotides agree with TRBD1. The CDR3 loop spans 13 amino acids. J gave up 8 bases and V 3 bases, and 5 bases lay outside the gene matches. The germline V gene encodes CDR1 KGHSH and CDR2 LQKENI. In nucleotides, the CDR3 is TGTGCCAGCTCACCGACAGGGGACGGGGGCTACACCTTC. Translation: CASSPTGDGGYTF.

The genes are TRBV2 and TRBJ2-7, with TRBD1 matching over 9 bases. Germline CDR1 reads SNHLY; CDR2 reads FYNNEI. CDR3 length: 14 residues. V trimming: 6 bases; J trimming: 2 bases; junction bases outside the gene matches: 5. The CDR3 here is CASSRDRAAYEQYF. In DNA, the CDR3 is TGTGCCAGCAGCCGGGACAGGGCTGCCTACGAGCAGTACTTC.

The chain's CDR3 is CASSWGAYNEQFF. The CDR3 region has the DNA TGTGCCAGCAGCTGGGGGGCCTACAATGAGCAGTTCTTC. The V call is TRBV5-8, the J call TRBJ2-1; a possible D gene is TRBD2 (6 bases). Germline CDR1 SGHTS, CDR2 YDEGEE. The CDR3 contains 13 residues. Trimming shortened V by 3 bases and J by 2 bases, and 6 bases separated the two germline ends.

This clone was seen a handful of times. J is TRBJ1-5 and V is TRBV4-1; TRBD1 matches 7 bases. Germline V lookup: CDR1 MGHRA, CDR2 YSYEKL. Losses at the gene ends were 1 base for V and 6 bases for J; bases not matched to a gene: 3. The CDR3 runs 14 residues. This CDR3 is CASSQGQGGQPQHF. The DNA of the CDR3 is TGCGCCAGCAGCCAAGGACAGGGAGGTCAGCCCCAGCATTTT.

This clone was found a few times. Other DNA sequences within the sample encode an identical CDR3. This chain links TRBV27 with TRBJ1-5; 7 bases are a match to TRBD1. The CDR3 is made up of 14 amino acids. The germline V gene encodes CDR1 MNHEY and CDR2 SMNVEV (reference sequence). V was pared by 5 bases and J by 4 bases, with 5 bases of the junction left unmatched. The CDR3, as DNA: TGTGCCAGCAGTCACCGGGACAGTAATCAGCCCCAGCATTTT. Translated, it gives CASSHRDSNQPQHF.

The V and J genes are TRBV7-9 and TRBJ1-2, with D perhaps TRBD1 (6 bases). Germline V gene lookup returns CDR1 SEHNR and CDR2 FQNEAQ (reference sequence). The CDR3 is made up of 16 amino acids. V shed 4 bases and J shed 2 bases, with 17 bases lying between them. In nucleotides, the CDR3 is TGTGCCAGCAGCTCGGCTACAGGGAGGGGAAACTATGGCTACACCTTC. Protein product: CASSSATGRGNYGYTF.

V is TRBV7-8 and J is TRBJ2-7, with TRBD2 matching over 9 bases. Per germline, CDR1 SGHVS and CDR2 FQNEAQ. This CDR3 is built from 15 residues. V lost 3 bases and J lost 1; bases outside the gene matches: 4. The chain's CDR3 is CASSFGSGGSYEQYF. The CDR3 DNA follows: TGTGCCAGCAGCTTTGGTAGCGGGGGTTCCTACGAGCAGTACTTC.

This chain joins TRBV15 and TRBJ2-3, with D possibly matching TRBD2 (5 bases). Germline assignment: CDR1 LNHNV and CDR2 YYDKDF (reference sequence). CDR3 length: 13 residues. Deletions cut 5 bases from V and 6 bases from J, with 12 bases between. The CDR3 loop reads CATSPSTGDTQYF. CDR3 DNA sequence: TGTGCCACCAGCCCTTCTACGGGGGATACGCAGTATTTT.

The V and J genes are TRBV2 and TRBJ2-7; possibly TRBD1 for D (6 bases). The CDR3 is 12 residues long. Trimming took off 6 bases at V and 4 bases at J, with 10 bases between the two ends. Germline values: CDR1 SNHLY, CDR2 FYNNEI. Here the CDR3 reads CASSLQGYEQYV. Written as DNA, the CDR3 is TGTGCCAGCAGCCTACAGGGATACGAGCAGTACGTC.

The chain links TRBV5-1 to TRBJ2-2; 9 bases map to TRBD2. This CDR3 contains 16 residues. Germline CDR1 reads SGHRS; CDR2 reads YFSETQ. The junction had 10 bases not matched to a gene; V was cut back by 4 bases and J by 6 bases. Written as DNA, the CDR3 is TGCGCCAGCAGCCCGGTCCCTAGCGGGATCCCCGGGGAGCTGTTTTTT. Protein sequence: CASSPVPSGIPGELFF.

The chain's CDR3 is CASSPGQGDQPQHF. The DNA of the CDR3 is TGTGCCAGCAGTCCGGGACAGGGGGATCAGCCCCAGCATTTT. V and J are TRBV6-5 and TRBJ1-5; 11 bases are a match to TRBD1. Germline CDR1 and CDR2: MNHEY and SVGAGI. With V trimmed by 5 bases and J by 5 bases, 2 bases remained unmatched. The length of the CDR3 is 14 residues.

The chain is built from TRBV10-1 and TRBJ2-5, with 8 bases matching TRBD1. CDR1 is WNHNN and CDR2 is SYGVQD in the germline V gene (reference sequence). Trimming cost V 2 bases and J 5 bases; bases outside gene matches: 7. The CDR3 covers 15 residues. The CDR3 here is CASSEPGQGRETQYF. DNA for the CDR3: TGCGCCAGCAGTGAGCCCGGACAGGGTAGGGAGACCCAGTACTTC.

CDR3 in DNA: TGTGCCAGCAGATCCGACAGGGTTAACTATGGCTACACCTTC. It codes for CASRSDRVNYGYTF. The chain is built from TRBV5-4 and TRBJ1-2; 7 nucleotides agree with TRBD1. Looked up from germline, CDR1 is SGHNT and CDR2 is YYREEE (reference sequence). The length of the CDR3 is 14 residues. V dropped 5 bases and J dropped 1; count of bases not matched to a gene: 5.

The genes are TRBV18 and TRBJ2-7, with D maybe TRBD1 (6 bases). The germline V gene has CDR1 KGHSH and CDR2 LQKENI. The CDR3 consists of 14 residues. Trimming shortened V by 1 base and J by 2 bases, and 9 bases separated the two germline ends. CDR3 sequence reads: CASSPQGQTYEQYF. DNA of the CDR3: TGTGCCAGCTCACCACAAGGACAGACCTACGAGCAGTACTTC.